This T cell receptor (beta chain) appears in the sequencing data of a study of blood T cells in healthy people across ages. Regarding the study as a whole: The recorded TCR beta diversity per million T cells decreased in a roughly linear manner with age.

Researchers collected ten milliliters of peripheral blood from every single donor. CDR3 length: 12 residues. The ends were cut back, 3 bases at V and 7 bases at J, with 12 bases in the middle. Germline V gene sequence: CDR1 SQVTM, CDR2 ANQGSEA. It was with a sample-barcoded 5' primer and a J-beta primer mix that a second PCR of about 6 to 12 cycles was run. A single record per CDR3 protein comes from TCRdb applying MiXCR to the 5' RACE reads. The table includes 700,000 to 950,000 distinct CDR3 sequences, 35% to 45% detected once. This clonotype was seen more than once but under ten times. Antigen unknown.

The sample was blood. The clonotype comes from a woman between 55 and 75 years old in good health. V usage is TRBV29-1 and J usage is TRBJ1-1, with D uncertain. The DNA for the CDR3 is TGCAGCGTTGAGAACAGCTACAGTGAAGCTTTCTTT. Translating it yields CSVENSYSEAFF.